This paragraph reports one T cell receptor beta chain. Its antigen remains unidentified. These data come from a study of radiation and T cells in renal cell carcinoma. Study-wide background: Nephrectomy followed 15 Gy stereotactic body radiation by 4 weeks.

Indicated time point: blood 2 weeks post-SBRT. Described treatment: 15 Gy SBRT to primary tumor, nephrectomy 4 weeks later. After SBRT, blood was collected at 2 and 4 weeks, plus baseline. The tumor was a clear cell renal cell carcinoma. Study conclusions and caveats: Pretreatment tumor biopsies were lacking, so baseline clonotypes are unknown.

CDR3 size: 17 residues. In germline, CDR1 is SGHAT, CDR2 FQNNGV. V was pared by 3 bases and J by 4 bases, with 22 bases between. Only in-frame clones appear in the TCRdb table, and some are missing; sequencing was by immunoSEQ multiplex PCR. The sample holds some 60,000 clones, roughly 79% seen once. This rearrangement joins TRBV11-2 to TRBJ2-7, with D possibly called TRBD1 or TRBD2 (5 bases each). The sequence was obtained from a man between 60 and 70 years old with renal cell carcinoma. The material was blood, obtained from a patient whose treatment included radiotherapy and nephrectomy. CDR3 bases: TGTGCCAGCAGCTTGGACTCGAGGTGGGGGAAGGTGTACGAGCAGTACGTC. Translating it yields CASSLDSRWGKVYEQYV.